A single sample is the source of the 7 T cell receptor beta chains below, sequenced in a study of CD8 T cells in Susac syndrome. Random hexamers were used to reverse transcribe an amount of about 0.45 to 1 ug RNA. Using its own MiXCR run on the immunoSEQ multiplex PCR reads, TCRdb lists one record per CDR3 protein. The profile shows about 180,000 distinct CDR3 sequences, 85% to 95% of them singletons. Source material: CD8+ T cells from PBMCs. Receptors originate from a human donor with multiple sclerosis.

This chain joins TRBV15 and TRBJ2-7; the D is unclear. The length of the CDR3 is 13 residues. Trimming stripped 5 bases from V and 0 bases from J, with 8 bases between. The germline V gene encodes CDR1 LNHNV and CDR2 YYDKDF (reference sequence). The CDR3 loop reads CATSWGSSYEQYF. The CDR3 DNA reads TGTGCCACCAGCTGGGGAAGCTCCTACGAGCAGTACTTC.

V usage is TRBV13 and J usage is TRBJ2-5; 9 bases match TRBD1. This CDR3 has 15 residues. Trimming cost V 4 bases and J 5 bases; bases outside gene matches: 8. Per the germline V gene, CDR1 is PRHDT and CDR2 is FYEKMQ (reference sequence). This CDR3 reads CASSSRTGVGETQYF. The DNA of the CDR3 is TGTGCCAGCAGCTCCCGGACAGGGGTCGGGGAGACCCAGTACTTC. The variable domain in full, with the rest retrieved from reference TRBV13 and TRBJ2-5, is AAGVIQSPRHLIKEKRETATLKCYPIPRHDTVYWYQQGPGQDPQFLISFYEKMQSDKGSIPDRFSAQQFSDYHSELNMSSLELGDSALYFCASSSRTGVGETQYFGPGTRLLVL.

V is TRBV3-1 and J is TRBJ2-1; D might be TRBD1 (6 bases). The germline gives CDR1 LGHDT, CDR2 YNNKEL (reference sequence). Trimming took off 5 bases at V and 2 bases at J, with 16 bases between the two ends. The CDR3 is made up of 16 amino acids. CDR3 bases: TGTGCCAGCAGCGGAGAGGATGGGGGCACCTACAATGAGCAGTTCTTC. Amino acids: CASSGEDGGTYNEQFF.

This sequence joins TRBV30 and TRBJ2-1; D unresolved. The V gene's germline CDR1 is GTSNPN and CDR2 SVGIG (reference sequence). V was trimmed by 3 bases and J by 5 bases, leaving 11 bases between them. The length of the CDR3 is 13 residues. As DNA, the CDR3 is TGTGCCTGGAGCGAAACCCTCAACAATGAGCAGTTCTTC. This translates into CAWSETLNNEQFF. The variable domain in full, completed from reference TRBV30 and TRBJ2-1, reads SQTIHQWPATLVQPVGSPLSLECTVEGTSNPNLYWYRQAAGRGLQLLFYSVGIGQISSEVPQNLSASRPQDRQFILSSKKLLLSDSGFYLCAWSETLNNEQFFGPGTRLTVL.

This clonotype appeared once. This chain joins TRBV6-5 and TRBJ2-4; 11 bases agree with TRBD1. The V and J ends lost 0 bases and 7 bases, in that order; junction bases with no gene match: 8. Germline assignment: CDR1 MNHEY and CDR2 SVGAGI. The CDR3 length is 17 residues. The CDR3 sequence: CASSYSRDRGSTNIQYF. The CDR3 DNA is TGTGCCAGCAGTTACTCAAGGGACAGGGGGTCAACTAACATTCAGTACTTC.

The V gene is TRBV6-5, the J gene TRBJ2-1; D call uncertain. V lost 4 bases and J lost 8, with 15 bases in between. CDR3 length: 14 amino acids. Germline-derived CDR1 and CDR2 are MNHEY and SVGAGI. CDR3 bases: TGTGCCAGCAGTTCTCTTGAGTTTAGGGATGAGCAGTTCTTC. It is translated as CASSSLEFRDEQFF.

This clonotype was observed once. The V gene is TRBV23-1, the J gene TRBJ2-3; TRBD2 might be the D (5 bases). TRBV23-1 is marked as an open reading frame, function uncertain. The CDR3 is 14 amino acids. The V gene lost 2 bases and the J gene lost 1 base, with 7 bases spanning the gap. The CDR3 sequence: CASSQGSGTDTQYF. CDR3 bases: TGCGCCAGCAGTCAAGGGAGTGGCACAGATACGCAGTATTTT.